A selection of T cell receptor beta chains follows, all from one sample in a study of blood T cell repertoires in COVID-19. Method: immunoSEQ multiplex PCR; TCRdb's copy keeps in-frame clones and lacks some. The sample lists 200,000 to 250,000 clones; approximately 91% were seen once. Specimen: peripheral blood. The receptors were sampled from a woman aged 60 to 75 with acute or convalescent COVID-19. Each CDR3 is given without its conserved first and last residue. Each record gives: V gene, J gene, D gene, CDR3 protein. The D gene is left open where the match is weak.

v_call: TRBV6-1; j_call: TRBJ1-1; d_call: TRBD1; cdr3_aa: ASSLTGSLNTEAF
v_call: TRBV7-9; j_call: TRBJ2-2; d_call: NA; cdr3_aa: ASRLQGTGELF
v_call: TRBV7-2; j_call: TRBJ2-5; d_call: TRBD2; cdr3_aa: ASSARLAGHGTQY
v_call: TRBV30; j_call: TRBJ2-2; d_call: TRBD2; cdr3_aa: AWRGGQVGELF
v_call: TRBV27; j_call: TRBJ2-7; d_call: TRBD2; cdr3_aa: ASSISGVSSYEQY
v_call: TRBV7-2; j_call: TRBJ1-1; d_call: TRBD1; cdr3_aa: ASSLETGGTEAF
v_call: TRBV21-1; j_call: TRBJ2-7; d_call: NA; cdr3_aa: ASSKEGQKGEQY
v_call: TRBV10-2; j_call: TRBJ2-2; d_call: NA; cdr3_aa: ASSDYPNTGELF
v_call: TRBV9; j_call: TRBJ1-4; d_call: TRBD1; cdr3_aa: ASRADRANEKLF
v_call: TRBV6-5; j_call: TRBJ1-5; d_call: TRBD1; cdr3_aa: ASRPGQGQPQH
v_call: TRBV6-5; j_call: TRBJ1-1; d_call: TRBD1; cdr3_aa: ASRWTGDTEAF
v_call: TRBV7-9; j_call: TRBJ1-6; d_call: NA; cdr3_aa: ASSSGEGGVYNSPLH
v_call: TRBV11-2; j_call: TRBJ1-4; d_call: NA; cdr3_aa: ASSSMPGMVNEKLF
v_call: TRBV28; j_call: TRBJ1-2; d_call: TRBD1; cdr3_aa: ASSTGQGGSNYGYT
v_call: TRBV5-1; j_call: TRBJ2-5; d_call: TRBD2; cdr3_aa: ASSPTSGSSWETQY
v_call: TRBV9; j_call: TRBJ1-6; d_call: NA; cdr3_aa: ASSTTGTSPLH
v_call: TRBV27; j_call: TRBJ2-7; d_call: NA; cdr3_aa: ASSLYPEGYEQY
v_call: TRBV7-3; j_call: TRBJ1-1; d_call: TRBD1; cdr3_aa: ASSLDRESTEAF
v_call: TRBV5-1; j_call: TRBJ1-3; d_call: NA; cdr3_aa: ASSLFAGIGGNTIY
v_call: TRBV7-8; j_call: TRBJ2-1; d_call: TRBD2; cdr3_aa: ASSPGGSGSYNEQF
v_call: TRBV19; j_call: TRBJ2-5; d_call: NA; cdr3_aa: ASSRDSRTRQETQY
v_call: TRBV14; j_call: TRBJ2-7; d_call: NA; cdr3_aa: ASSHRTTYYEQY
v_call: TRBV5-1; j_call: TRBJ1-2; d_call: TRBD1; cdr3_aa: ASSGWTGGYYGYT
v_call: TRBV6-5; j_call: TRBJ2-1; d_call: TRBD2; cdr3_aa: ASMFRTSGYEQF
v_call: TRBV24-1; j_call: TRBJ2-1; d_call: TRBD1; cdr3_aa: ATSDTQGAREQF
v_call: TRBV7-8; j_call: TRBJ2-3; d_call: TRBD2; cdr3_aa: ASSLGLAANTQY
v_call: TRBV19; j_call: TRBJ1-1; d_call: TRBD1; cdr3_aa: ASTPGQGNTEAF
v_call: TRBV6-2/TRBV6-3; j_call: TRBJ2-2; d_call: TRBD1; cdr3_aa: ASSRTGLNTGELF
v_call: TRBV5-1; j_call: TRBJ1-4; d_call: NA; cdr3_aa: ASSRSGTNEKLF
v_call: TRBV5-1; j_call: TRBJ1-2; d_call: NA; cdr3_aa: ASSLGAGDGYT
v_call: TRBV28; j_call: TRBJ1-2; d_call: NA; cdr3_aa: ASSFDPQGYGYT
v_call: TRBV3-1/TRBV3-2; j_call: TRBJ2-1; d_call: NA; cdr3_aa: ASSQEVASYNEQF
v_call: TRBV5-1; j_call: TRBJ2-3; d_call: NA; cdr3_aa: ASSLVQGETDTQY
v_call: TRBV6-5; j_call: TRBJ1-1; d_call: NA; cdr3_aa: ASCHRANTEAF
v_call: TRBV5-4; j_call: TRBJ1-2; d_call: TRBD1; cdr3_aa: ASSSGTANYGYT
v_call: TRBV5-1; j_call: TRBJ1-5; d_call: NA; cdr3_aa: ASSLTAGVDQPQH
v_call: TRBV11-2; j_call: TRBJ2-6; d_call: NA; cdr3_aa: ASSPGLSAGGANVLT
v_call: TRBV7-9; j_call: TRBJ2-5; d_call: NA; cdr3_aa: ASSSVGGAQETQY
v_call: TRBV6-5; j_call: TRBJ1-2; d_call: TRBD1; cdr3_aa: ASSFTGGSYGYT
v_call: TRBV30; j_call: TRBJ2-1; d_call: TRBD2; cdr3_aa: ASREAGAYNEQF
v_call: TRBV7-2; j_call: TRBJ2-7; d_call: NA; cdr3_aa: ASSSARYEQY
v_call: TRBV10-3; j_call: TRBJ1-2; d_call: TRBD1; cdr3_aa: AISGTGGTVSGYT
v_call: TRBV6-5; j_call: TRBJ1-2; d_call: NA; cdr3_aa: ASSYRTSGYGYT
v_call: TRBV13; j_call: TRBJ2-7; d_call: NA; cdr3_aa: ASSLVRGGQY
v_call: TRBV27; j_call: TRBJ2-1; d_call: TRBD2; cdr3_aa: ASSLDGTSASSYNEQF
v_call: TRBV3-1/TRBV3-2; j_call: TRBJ1-4; d_call: NA; cdr3_aa: ASSQRTENEKLF
v_call: TRBV5-4; j_call: TRBJ2-3; d_call: TRBD1; cdr3_aa: ASSLDRGVTDTQY
v_call: TRBV18; j_call: TRBJ1-5; d_call: NA; cdr3_aa: ASSPGQGSGNQPQH
v_call: TRBV28; j_call: TRBJ1-2; d_call: NA; cdr3_aa: ASSFWGQGKYGYT
v_call: TRBV30; j_call: TRBJ2-7; d_call: TRBD1; cdr3_aa: AWSGTGGWPEQY
v_call: TRBV19; j_call: TRBJ1-1; d_call: TRBD1; cdr3_aa: ASSIGQGSTEAF
v_call: TRBV5-1; j_call: TRBJ2-7; d_call: NA; cdr3_aa: ASSLGAVGIHEQY
v_call: TRBV4-2; j_call: TRBJ1-1; d_call: NA; cdr3_aa: ASSVPRRGSGNTEAF
v_call: TRBV27; j_call: TRBJ2-5; d_call: NA; cdr3_aa: ASSPSRLREKYQETQY
v_call: TRBV7-2; j_call: TRBJ1-4; d_call: TRBD1; cdr3_aa: ASSLAGTGPEKLF
v_call: TRBV19; j_call: TRBJ1-2; d_call: NA; cdr3_aa: ASSIVGGTGGANYGYT
v_call: TRBV28; j_call: TRBJ2-5; d_call: NA; cdr3_aa: ASSLSWTQY
v_call: TRBV6-5; j_call: TRBJ2-2; d_call: TRBD1; cdr3_aa: ASSYDRGRIGELF
v_call: TRBV6-5; j_call: TRBJ1-2; d_call: TRBD1; cdr3_aa: ASSRGQGAYGYT
v_call: TRBV3-1/TRBV3-2; j_call: TRBJ1-1; d_call: TRBD1; cdr3_aa: ASSQGTGANTEAF